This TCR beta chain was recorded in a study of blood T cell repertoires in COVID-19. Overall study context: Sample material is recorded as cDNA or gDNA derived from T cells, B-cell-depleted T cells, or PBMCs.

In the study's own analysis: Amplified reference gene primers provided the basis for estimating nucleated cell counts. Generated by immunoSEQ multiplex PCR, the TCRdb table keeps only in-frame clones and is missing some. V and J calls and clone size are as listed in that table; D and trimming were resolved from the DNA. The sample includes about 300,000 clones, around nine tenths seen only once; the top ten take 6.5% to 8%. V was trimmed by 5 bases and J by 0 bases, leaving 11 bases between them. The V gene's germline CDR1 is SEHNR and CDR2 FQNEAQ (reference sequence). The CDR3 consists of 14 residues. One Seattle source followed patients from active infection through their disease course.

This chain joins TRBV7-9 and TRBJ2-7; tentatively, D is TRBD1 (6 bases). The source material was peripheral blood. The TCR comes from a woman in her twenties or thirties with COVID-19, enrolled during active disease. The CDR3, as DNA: TGTGCCAGCAGCCCCCGGGACACCTCCTACGAGCAGTACTTC. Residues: CASSPRDTSYEQYF.